This T cell receptor (beta chain) originates from a study of T-cell reconstitution after alpha-beta-depleted transplantation in children. The study's findings and limits: At one year after transplant, newly produced T cells mostly accounted for T-cell counts and diversity. Alpha-beta T cells present about two months after transplant were reported to originate from several hundred expanded graft clones.

Germline assignment: CDR1 MGHRA and CDR2 YSYEKL. With 4 bases removed from V and 6 bases from J, the gap between germline ends came to 11 bases. There are 13 residues in the CDR3. Library preparation (for TCRbeta) was performed with unique molecular identifiers. TCRdb re-called the PCR reads with MiXCR, one entry per CDR3 protein. The sample has 120,000 to 150,000 distinct CDR3 sequences; around 8.8% are singletons. This clonotype was recorded many times. Its antigen is not known. The sequence came from a female patient aged 2-10 years who had a stem cell transplant for congenital amegakaryocytic thrombocytopenia, so the T cells may come from the graft donor. Sequencing used PBMCs, mostly from graft donor cells, obtained 180 days after TCRalphabeta/CD19-depleted stem cell transplant. The chain combines TRBV4-1 with TRBJ2-3; D perhaps matches TRBD2 (5 bases). The CDR3 DNA is TGCGCCAGCAGCCCATCTCGGGGTGATACGCAGTATTTT. Translating gives CASSPSRGDTQYF.